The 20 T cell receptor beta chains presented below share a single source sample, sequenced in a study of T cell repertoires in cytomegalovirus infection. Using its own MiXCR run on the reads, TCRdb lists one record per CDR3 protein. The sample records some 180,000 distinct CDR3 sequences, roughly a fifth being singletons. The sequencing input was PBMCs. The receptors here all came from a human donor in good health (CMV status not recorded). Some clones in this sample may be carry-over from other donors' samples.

Here the CDR3 DNA reads TGTGCCAGCAGCCAAGGTCCTATCGGGAGTGGGCAAGAGACCCAGTACTTC. Its protein is CASSQGPIGSGQETQYF. The V call is TRBV4-2, the J call TRBJ2-5, with D maybe TRBD2 (6 bases). Per germline, CDR1 LGHNA and CDR2 YNFKEQ. Trimming pared 1 base from V and 2 bases from J, leaving 17 bases between. The CDR3 runs 17 residues.

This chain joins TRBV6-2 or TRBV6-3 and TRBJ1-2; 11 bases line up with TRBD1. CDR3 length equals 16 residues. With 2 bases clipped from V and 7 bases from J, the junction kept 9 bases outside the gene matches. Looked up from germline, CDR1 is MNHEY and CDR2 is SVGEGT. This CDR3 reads CASSYQGLDRGPGYTF. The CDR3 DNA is TGTGCCAGCAGTTACCAGGGATTGGACAGGGGGCCTGGCTACACCTTC.

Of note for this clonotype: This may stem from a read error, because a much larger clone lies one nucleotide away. CDR3 nucleotide sequence: TGTGCCAGCAGCTTAGTGACAGGGAGCAATCAGCCCCAGCATTTT. The encoded protein is CASSLVTGSNQPQHF. The chain is built from TRBV7-9 and TRBJ1-5; the match to TRBD1 covers 7 bases. Trimming cost V 1 base and J 1 base; bases outside gene matches: 1. The CDR3 runs 15 residues. Germline V gene lookup returns CDR1 SEHNR and CDR2 FQNEAQ (reference sequence). Full variable domain (outside the CDR3, taken from reference TRBV7-9 and TRBJ1-5): DTGVSQNPRHKITKRGQNVTFRCDPISEHNRLYWYRQTLGQGPEFLTYFQNEAQLEKSRLLSDRFSAERPKGSFSTLEIQRTEQGDSAMYLCASSLVTGSNQPQHFGDGTRLSIL.

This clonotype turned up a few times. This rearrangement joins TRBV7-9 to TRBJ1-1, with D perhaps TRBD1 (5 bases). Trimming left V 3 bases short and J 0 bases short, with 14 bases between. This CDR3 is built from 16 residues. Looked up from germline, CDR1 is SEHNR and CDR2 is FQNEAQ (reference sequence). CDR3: CASSFISGTVNTEAFF. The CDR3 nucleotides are TGTGCCAGCAGCTTCATTTCCGGGACGGTGAACACTGAAGCTTTCTTT.

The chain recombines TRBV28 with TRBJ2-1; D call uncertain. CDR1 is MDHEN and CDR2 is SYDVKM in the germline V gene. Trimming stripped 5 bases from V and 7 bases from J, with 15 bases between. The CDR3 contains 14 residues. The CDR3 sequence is CASSINRSWNEQFF. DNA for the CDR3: TGTGCCAGCAGTATTAACCGGTCCTGGAATGAGCAGTTCTTC. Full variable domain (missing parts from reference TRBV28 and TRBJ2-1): DVKVTQSSRYLVKRTGEKVFLECVQDMDHENMFWYRQDPGLGLRLIYFSYDVKMKEKGDIPEGYSVSREKKERFSLILESASTNQTSMYLCASSINRSWNEQFFGPGTRLTVL.

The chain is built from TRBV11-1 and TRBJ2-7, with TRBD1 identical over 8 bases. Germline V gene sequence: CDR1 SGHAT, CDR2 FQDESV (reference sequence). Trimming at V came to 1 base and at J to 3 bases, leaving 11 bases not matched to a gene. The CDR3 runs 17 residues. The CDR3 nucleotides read TGTGCCAGCAGCTTAGGACACCGGACAGGGTTGGACTACGAGCAGTACTTC. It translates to CASSLGHRTGLDYEQYF.

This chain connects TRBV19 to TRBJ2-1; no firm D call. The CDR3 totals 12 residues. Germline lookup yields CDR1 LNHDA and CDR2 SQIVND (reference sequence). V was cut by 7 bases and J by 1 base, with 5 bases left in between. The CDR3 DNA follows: TGTGCCAGTACGGGTTCCTACAATGAGCAGTTCTTC. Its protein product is CASTGSYNEQFF.

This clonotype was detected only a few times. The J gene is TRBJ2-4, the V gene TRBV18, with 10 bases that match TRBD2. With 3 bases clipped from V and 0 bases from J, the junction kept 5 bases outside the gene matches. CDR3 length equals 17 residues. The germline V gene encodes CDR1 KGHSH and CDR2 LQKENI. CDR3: CASSPPSGRVAKNIQYF. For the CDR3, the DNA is TGTGCCAGCTCACCGCCTAGCGGGAGAGTAGCCAAAAACATTCAGTACTTC.

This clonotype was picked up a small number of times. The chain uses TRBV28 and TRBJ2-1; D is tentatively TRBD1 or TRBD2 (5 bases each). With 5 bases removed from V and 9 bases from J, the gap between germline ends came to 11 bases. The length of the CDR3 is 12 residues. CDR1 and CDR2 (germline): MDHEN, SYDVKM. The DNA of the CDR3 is TGTGCCAGCAGTATGGGGGTGGGTGAGCAGTTCTTC. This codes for CASSMGVGEQFF.

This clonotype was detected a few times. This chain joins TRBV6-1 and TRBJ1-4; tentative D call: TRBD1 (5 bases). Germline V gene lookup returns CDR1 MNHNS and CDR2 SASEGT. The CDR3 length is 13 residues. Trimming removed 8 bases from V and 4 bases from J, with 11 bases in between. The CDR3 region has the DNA TGTGCCAGCGCGGGGGTTAATAATGAAAAACTGTTTTTT. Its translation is CASAGVNNEKLFF.

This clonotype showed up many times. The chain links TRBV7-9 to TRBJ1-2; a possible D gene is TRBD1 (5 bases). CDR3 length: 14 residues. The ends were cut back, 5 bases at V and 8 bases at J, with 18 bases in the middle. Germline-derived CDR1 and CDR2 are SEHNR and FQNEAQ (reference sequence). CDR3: CASSPPVGVGGYTF. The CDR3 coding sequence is TGTGCCAGCAGCCCCCCCGTGGGGGTAGGGGGCTACACCTTC.

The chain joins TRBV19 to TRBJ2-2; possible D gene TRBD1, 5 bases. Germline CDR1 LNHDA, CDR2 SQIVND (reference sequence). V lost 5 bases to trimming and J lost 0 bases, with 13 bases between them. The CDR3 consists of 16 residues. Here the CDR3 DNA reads TGTGCCAGTAGTTTCGACAGATCTACGAACACCGGGGAGCTGTTTTTT. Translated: CASSFDRSTNTGELFF.

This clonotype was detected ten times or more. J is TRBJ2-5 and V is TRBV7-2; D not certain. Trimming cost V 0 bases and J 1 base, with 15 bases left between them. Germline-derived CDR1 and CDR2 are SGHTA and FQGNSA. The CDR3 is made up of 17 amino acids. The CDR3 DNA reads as TGTGCCAGCAGCTTAGCGCCAGTGGGCACCGGCCAAGAGACCCAGTACTTC. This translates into CASSLAPVGTGQETQYF.

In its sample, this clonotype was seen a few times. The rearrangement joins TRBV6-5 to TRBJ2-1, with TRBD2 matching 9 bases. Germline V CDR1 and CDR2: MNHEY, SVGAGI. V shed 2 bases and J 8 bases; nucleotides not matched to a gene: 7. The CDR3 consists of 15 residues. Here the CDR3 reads CASSYVSGGPYEQFF. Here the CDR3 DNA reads TGTGCCAGCAGTTACGTGAGCGGGGGGCCCTATGAGCAGTTCTTC.

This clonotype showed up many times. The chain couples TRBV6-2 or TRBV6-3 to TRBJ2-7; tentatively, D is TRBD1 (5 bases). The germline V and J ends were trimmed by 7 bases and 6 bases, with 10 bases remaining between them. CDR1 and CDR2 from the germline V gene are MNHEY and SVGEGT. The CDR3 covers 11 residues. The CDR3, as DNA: TGTGCCAGCATGTGGGGCGGCGAGCAGTACTTC. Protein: CASMWGGEQYF.

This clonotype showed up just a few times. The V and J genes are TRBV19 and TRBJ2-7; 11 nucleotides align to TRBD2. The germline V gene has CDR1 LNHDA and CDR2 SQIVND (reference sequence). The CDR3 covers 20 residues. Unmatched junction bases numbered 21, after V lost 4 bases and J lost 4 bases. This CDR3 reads CASSTTRTSGLPTSGYEQYF. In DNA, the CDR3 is TGTGCCAGTAGTACAACGCGGACTAGCGGGCTACCTACTTCGGGGTACGAGCAGTACTTC.

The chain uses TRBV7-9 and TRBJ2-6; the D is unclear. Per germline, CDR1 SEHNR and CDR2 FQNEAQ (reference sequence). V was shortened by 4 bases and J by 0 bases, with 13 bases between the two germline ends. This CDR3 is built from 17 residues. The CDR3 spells CASSSRWSDSGANVLTF. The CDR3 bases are TGTGCCAGCAGCTCAAGATGGTCAGACTCTGGGGCCAACGTCCTGACTTTC. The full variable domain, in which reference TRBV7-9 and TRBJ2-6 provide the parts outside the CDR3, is DTGVSQNPRHKITKRGQNVTFRCDPISEHNRLYWYRQTLGQGPEFLTYFQNEAQLEKSRLLSDRFSAERPKGSFSTLEIQRTEQGDSAMYLCASSSRWSDSGANVLTFGAGSRLTVL.

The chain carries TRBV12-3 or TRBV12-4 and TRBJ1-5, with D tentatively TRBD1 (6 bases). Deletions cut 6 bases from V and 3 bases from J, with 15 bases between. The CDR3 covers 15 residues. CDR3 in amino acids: CASSRTTGHNQPQHF. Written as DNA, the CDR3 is TGTGCCAGCAGCCGGACCACAGGGCACAATCAGCCCCAGCATTTT.

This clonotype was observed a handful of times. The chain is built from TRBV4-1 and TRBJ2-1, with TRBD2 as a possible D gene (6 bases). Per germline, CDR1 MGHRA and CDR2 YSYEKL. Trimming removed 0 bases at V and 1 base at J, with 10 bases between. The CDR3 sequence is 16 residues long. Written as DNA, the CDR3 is TGCGCCAGCAGCCAAGAGCCGGGAGTTTCCTACAATGAGCAGTTCTTC. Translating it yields CASSQEPGVSYNEQFF.

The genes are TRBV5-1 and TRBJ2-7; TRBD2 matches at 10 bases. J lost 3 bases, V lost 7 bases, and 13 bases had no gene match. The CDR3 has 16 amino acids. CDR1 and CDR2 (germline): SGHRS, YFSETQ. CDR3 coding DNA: TGCGCCAGCGGGAGGCTAGCGGGAGCCGAATACTACGAGCAGTACTTC. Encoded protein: CASGRLAGAEYYEQYF.